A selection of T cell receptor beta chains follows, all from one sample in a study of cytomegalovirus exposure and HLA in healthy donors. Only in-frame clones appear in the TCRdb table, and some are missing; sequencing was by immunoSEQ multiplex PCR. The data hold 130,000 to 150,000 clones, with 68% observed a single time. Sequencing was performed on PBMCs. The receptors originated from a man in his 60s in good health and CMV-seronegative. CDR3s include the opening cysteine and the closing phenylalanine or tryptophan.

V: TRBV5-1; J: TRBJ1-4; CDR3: CASSPPLGQPLNEKLFF
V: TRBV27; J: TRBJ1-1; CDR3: CASSLSGTGITEAFF
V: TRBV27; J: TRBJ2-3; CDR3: CASSFHRVTDTQYF
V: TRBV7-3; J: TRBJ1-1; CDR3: CASSPMGQSNTEAFF
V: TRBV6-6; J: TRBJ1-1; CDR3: CATGGQGSMNTEAFF
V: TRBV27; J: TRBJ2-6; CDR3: CASFGSGANVLTF
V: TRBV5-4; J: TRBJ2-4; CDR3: CASSDRGPGRDIQYF
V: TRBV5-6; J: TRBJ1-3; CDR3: CASSFTGGHYSGNTIYF
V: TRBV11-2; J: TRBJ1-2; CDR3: CASSAIRGRGKGYTF
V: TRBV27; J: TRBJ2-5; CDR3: CASSLVRAGLMQETQYF
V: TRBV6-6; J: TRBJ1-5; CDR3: CASSAPGSQPQHF
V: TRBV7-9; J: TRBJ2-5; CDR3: CASSLSAGGQETQYF
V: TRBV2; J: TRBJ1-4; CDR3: CASSLGPAGGNEKLFF
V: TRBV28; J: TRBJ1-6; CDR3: CASSSGGLNSPLHF
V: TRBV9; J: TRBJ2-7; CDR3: CASSPDPLAGGNPQYF
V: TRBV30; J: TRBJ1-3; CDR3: CAWTGGWSGNTIYF
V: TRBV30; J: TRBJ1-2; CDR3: CAWSAFYGYTF
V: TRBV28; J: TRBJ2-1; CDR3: CASTGQGYNEQFF
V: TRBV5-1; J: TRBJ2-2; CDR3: CASSLVTSDNAGELFF
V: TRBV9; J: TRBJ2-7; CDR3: CASSPRTGSYEQYF
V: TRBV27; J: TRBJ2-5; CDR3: CASSFLPPETQYF
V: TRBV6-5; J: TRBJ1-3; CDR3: CASSWDRSSGNTIYF
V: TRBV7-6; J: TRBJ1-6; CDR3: CASTRDRGNSPLHF
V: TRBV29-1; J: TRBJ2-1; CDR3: CSVEGAAGAGNNEQFF
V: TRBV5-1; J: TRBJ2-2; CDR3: CASSLLRATGELFF
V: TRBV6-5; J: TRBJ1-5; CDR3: CASSGSSGNQPQHF
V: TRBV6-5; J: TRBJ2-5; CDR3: CASSRTGAPQNF
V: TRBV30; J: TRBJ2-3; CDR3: CAWSVLDTQYF
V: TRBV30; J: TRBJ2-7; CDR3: CAWSVLGVSEQYF
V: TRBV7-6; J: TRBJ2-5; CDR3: CASSALRGRIGETQYF
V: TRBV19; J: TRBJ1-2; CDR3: CASSISGGDGYTF
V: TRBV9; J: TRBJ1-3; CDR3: CASSVGNGLDTIYF
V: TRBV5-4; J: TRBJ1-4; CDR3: CASSHQTGPATNEKLFF
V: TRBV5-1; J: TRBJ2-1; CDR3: CASSFTKSSSYNEQFF
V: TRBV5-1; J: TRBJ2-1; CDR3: CASSLARTSGNNEQFF
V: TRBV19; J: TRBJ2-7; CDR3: CASSIGRQGGVYEQYF
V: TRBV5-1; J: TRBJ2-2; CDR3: CASSFEVRASGELFF
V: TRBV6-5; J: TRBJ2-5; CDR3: CASRSTGRGETQYF
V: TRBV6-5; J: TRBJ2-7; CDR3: CAVSGSGNEQYF
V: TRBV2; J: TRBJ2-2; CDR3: CASGRLAGVTGELFF